The next 17 T cell receptor beta chains were all read from a single sample in a study of identical twins. TCRdb re-called the 5' RACE reads with MiXCR, one entry per CDR3 protein. Altogether roughly 250,000 distinct CDR3 sequences are present, 11% to 15% being singletons, with the ten largest covering approximately 8.2%. Sample: memory (CD45RO+) T cells sorted from blood. These receptors were collected from a woman in her late teens or twenties in good health.

Only a few counts were recorded for this clonotype. This chain connects TRBV4-3 to TRBJ2-3; 10 bases are a match to TRBD2. Per germline, CDR1 LGHNA and CDR2 YSLEER. Trimming at V came to 2 bases and at J to 6 bases, leaving 8 bases not matched to a gene. The CDR3 contains 16 residues. CDR3 protein: CASSQFSSGGIDTQYF. DNA of the CDR3: TGCGCCAGCAGCCAATTCTCTAGCGGGGGAATCGATACGCAGTATTTT.

The chain carries TRBV6-1 and TRBJ2-1, with 7 nucleotides matching TRBD1. V lost 6 bases, J lost 7 bases, and 12 bases stayed unmatched. The CDR3 runs 15 residues. Germline V gene data show CDR1 as MNHNS and CDR2 as SASEGT. CDR3 DNA sequence: TGTGCCAGCAGGATTCTGGGACAGCGAAGAAATGAGCAGTTCTTC. Translation gives CASRILGQRRNEQFF.

The table lists this clonotype with a few counts. V gene TRBV6-1 combines with J gene TRBJ2-2; 9 bases agree with TRBD1. Per the germline V gene, CDR1 is MNHNS and CDR2 is SASEGT. CDR3 length equals 17 residues. V trimming: 6 bases; J trimming: 2 bases; junction bases outside the gene matches: 10. CDR3 sequence (DNA): TGTGCCAGCAGGGGAGGACAGGGGTCGTACAACACCGGGGAGCTGTTTTTT. Translated, it gives CASRGGQGSYNTGELFF.

V is TRBV20-1 and J is TRBJ1-5; D is unclear. The CDR3 has 13 amino acids. Trimming pared 6 bases from V and 3 bases from J, leaving 12 bases between. Germline CDR1 DFQATT, CDR2 SNEGSKA (reference sequence). Here the CDR3 DNA reads TGCAGTGCCCAAGGCCAGGTCAATCAGCCCCAGCATTTT. Translation: CSAQGQVNQPQHF.

V and J are TRBV10-1 and TRBJ2-7; TRBD1 might be the D (6 bases). CDR1 WNHNN and CDR2 SYGVQD come from the germline V gene (reference sequence). The length of the CDR3 is 13 residues. The V end lost 5 bases, the J end lost 2 bases, and 10 bases lay between the germline ends. The CDR3 loop is CASSKGDTYEQYF. CDR3 nucleotides: TGCGCCAGCAGTAAGGGGGATACCTACGAGCAGTACTTC.

The chain uses TRBV20-1 and TRBJ1-1, with 8 bases fitting TRBD1. With 0 bases clipped from V and 1 base from J, the junction kept 4 bases outside the gene matches. The germline V gene encodes CDR1 DFQATT and CDR2 SNEGSKA (reference sequence). This CDR3 comprises 15 residues. The CDR3 spells CSARDWGTGNTEAFF. In nucleotides, the CDR3 is TGCAGTGCTAGAGATTGGGGGACAGGGAACACTGAAGCTTTCTTT.

Regarding this clonotype: A much larger clonotype is one base distant, so this may be a read error. The chain has TRBV3-1 and TRBJ1-6; D gene unclear. CDR3 length: 16 residues. Germline CDR1 LGHDT, CDR2 YNNKEL (reference sequence). In DNA form, the CDR3 reads TGTGCCGGCAGCCAAGATGGCCGCTCCTATAATTCACCCCTCCACTTT. This translates into CAGSQDGRSYNSPLHF.

This clonotype was counted between two and nine times. The rearrangement links TRBV5-5 to TRBJ2-2; D tentatively reads TRBD1 or TRBD2 (5 bases each). This CDR3 spans 15 amino acids. Trimming stripped 4 bases from V and 8 bases from J, with 18 bases between. CDR1 and CDR2 from the germline V gene are SGHKS and YYEKEE (reference sequence). The DNA for the CDR3 is TGTGCCAGCAGCCCGGGTTGGGGGACGTCAGGGGAGCTGTTTTTT. It is translated as CASSPGWGTSGELFF.

This clonotype was counted between two and nine times. The chain employs TRBV25-1 and TRBJ1-2; no clear D. Germline CDR1 MGHDK, CDR2 SYGVNS. V was cut by 2 bases and J by 4 bases, with 11 bases left in between. The CDR3 has 14 residues. The CDR3, as DNA: TGTGCCAGCAGTGAAGGGCAGGCCACCTATGGCTACACCTTC. Translation gives CASSEGQATYGYTF.

J is TRBJ1-2 and V is TRBV7-9; D is unclear. The CDR3 spans 13 residues. Germline V gives CDR1 SEHNR, CDR2 FQNEAQ (reference sequence). With 6 bases removed from V and 2 bases from J, the gap between germline ends came to 10 bases. The CDR3 nucleotides read TGTGCCAGCAGGTCGATTTTCAACTATGGCTACACCTTC. Encoded protein: CASRSIFNYGYTF.

This clonotype has a count of ten or more. CDR3: CASSYSGVMNTEAFF. Here the CDR3 DNA reads TGTGCCAGCAGTTACTCCGGGGTCATGAACACTGAAGCTTTCTTT. The chain combines TRBV6-5 with TRBJ1-1; D is uncertain. Germline loops: CDR1 MNHEY, CDR2 SVGAGI. With 0 bases removed from V and 0 bases from J, the gap between germline ends came to 8 bases. This CDR3 has 15 amino acids.

Only a few counts were recorded for this clonotype. The chain has TRBV6-1 and TRBJ2-1; weak D call: TRBD1 (6 bases). Germline V lookup: CDR1 MNHNS, CDR2 SASEGT. The length of the CDR3 is 14 residues. Trimming stripped 8 bases from V and 2 bases from J, with 13 bases between. CDR3 region: CASGETGTYNEQFF. CDR3 DNA sequence: TGTGCCAGCGGGGAAACAGGGACCTACAATGAGCAGTTCTTC.

The table lists this clonotype with a few counts. The genes are TRBV15 and TRBJ2-7; 7 bases agree with TRBD2. This CDR3 contains 14 residues. The V gene's germline CDR1 is LNHNV and CDR2 YYDKDF (reference sequence). V shed 0 bases, J shed 6 bases, and the junction held 5 bases outside the gene matches. This chain's CDR3 is CATSRDTWGGEQYF. CDR3 DNA: TGTGCCACCAGCAGAGATACTTGGGGGGGCGAGCAGTACTTC.

At least ten counts were recorded for this clonotype. V usage is TRBV7-9 and J usage is TRBJ2-7; 8 nucleotides agree with TRBD2. V shed 5 bases, J shed 4 bases, and the junction held 7 bases outside the gene matches. CDR1 and CDR2 (germline): SEHNR, FQNEAQ (reference sequence). This CDR3 is built from 14 residues. The CDR3 bases are TGTGCCAGCAGCCGCCAGGAGCGGGAGTACGAGCAGTACTTC. The encoded protein is CASSRQEREYEQYF.

This clonotype has a count of ten or more. The chain combines TRBV10-3 with TRBJ1-4, with D possibly TRBD1 on 5 matching bases. This CDR3 spans 14 amino acids. CDR1 ENHRY and CDR2 SYGVKD come from the germline V gene. V was pared by 6 bases and J by 0 bases, with 8 bases between. The CDR3 DNA is TGTGCCATCAGCGGGACGTCAACTAATGAAAAACTGTTTTTT. Translation gives CAISGTSTNEKLFF.

The V and J genes are TRBV5-4 and TRBJ2-5; TRBD2 matches 8 bases. The CDR3 spans 16 residues. V was clipped by 5 bases and J by 1 base; unmatched bases: 10. Germline V gene data show CDR1 as SGHNT and CDR2 as YYREEE (reference sequence). The CDR3, as DNA: TGTGCCAGCAGTTTTGCGGGGGGCCAGCCCCAAGAGACCCAGTACTTC. Its protein product is CASSFAGGQPQETQYF.

This clonotype was seen a few times. The rearrangement links TRBV6-1 to TRBJ2-5; perhaps TRBD1 as D (6 bases). Germline loops: CDR1 MNHNS, CDR2 SASEGT. Trimming removed 0 bases at V and 5 bases at J, with 13 bases between. The CDR3 loop spans 15 amino acids. CDR3 DNA: TGTGCCAGCAGTGAAGCAAACAGGGTATTCGAGACCCAGTACTTC. Translated, it gives CASSEANRVFETQYF.